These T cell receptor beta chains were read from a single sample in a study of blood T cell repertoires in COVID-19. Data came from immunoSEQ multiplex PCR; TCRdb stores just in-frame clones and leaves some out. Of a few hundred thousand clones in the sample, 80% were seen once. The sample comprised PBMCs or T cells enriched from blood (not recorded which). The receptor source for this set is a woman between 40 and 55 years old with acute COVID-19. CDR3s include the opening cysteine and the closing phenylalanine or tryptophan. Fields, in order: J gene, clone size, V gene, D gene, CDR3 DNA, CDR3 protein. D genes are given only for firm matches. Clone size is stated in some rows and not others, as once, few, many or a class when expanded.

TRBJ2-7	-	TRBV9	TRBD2	TGTGCCAGCAGCGCAACCAGCGGGAACTCCTACGAGCAGTACTTC	CASSATSGNSYEQYF
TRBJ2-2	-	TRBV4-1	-	TGCGCCAGCAGCCTCAGACTTCGAACCGGGGAGCTGTTTTTT	CASSLRLRTGELFF
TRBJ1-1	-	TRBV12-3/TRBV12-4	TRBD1	TGTGCCAGCAGCAGGGGGCGGGCCACTGAAGCTTTCTTT	CASSRGRATEAFF
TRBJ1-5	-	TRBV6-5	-	TGTGCCAGCGCTCGGACAGCGATCAATCAGCCCCAGCATTTT	CASARTAINQPQHF
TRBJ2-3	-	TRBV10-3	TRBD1	TGTGCCATCCGTGACAGGGTGGTAGATACGCAGTATTTT	CAIRDRVVDTQYF
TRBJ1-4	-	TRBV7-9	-	TGTGCCAGCAGCTTAGAGCAGGGGAGACTGTTTTTT	CASSLEQGRLFF
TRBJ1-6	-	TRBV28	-	TGTGCCAGCAGTCGCGACAGCTCCTATAATTCACCCCTCCACTTT	CASSRDSSYNSPLHF
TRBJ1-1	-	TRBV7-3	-	TGTGCCAGCAGTCCCGGGGGGATCACTGAAGCTTTCTTT	CASSPGGITEAFF
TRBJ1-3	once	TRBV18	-	TGTGCCAGCTCACCAAGGCGGGACGGCTCTGGAAACACCATATATTTT	CASSPRRDGSGNTIYF
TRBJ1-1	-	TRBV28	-	TGTGCCAGCAGCCAAGGACAGTGGAACACTGAAGCTTTCTTT	CASSQGQWNTEAFF
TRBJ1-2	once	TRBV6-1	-	TGTGCCAGCAGTGAGAGGGCACGGGGCTACACCTTC	CASSERARGYTF
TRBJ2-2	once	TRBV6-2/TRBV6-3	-	TGTGCCAGCAGTTATTCGATCGGTCCGGGGGAGCTGTTTTTT	CASSYSIGPGELFF
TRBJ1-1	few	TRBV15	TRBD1	TGTGCCACCAGCAGGTCTAGGGACAGGAACACTGAAGCTTTCTTT	CATSRSRDRNTEAFF
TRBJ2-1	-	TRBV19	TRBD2	TGTGCCAGTAGCCTTAGCGGGGCCTTTTACAATGAGCAGTTCTTC	CASSLSGAFYNEQFF
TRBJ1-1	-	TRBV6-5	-	TGTGCCAGCAGTTTCGTGGACAGTAACACTGAAGCTTTCTTT	CASSFVDSNTEAFF
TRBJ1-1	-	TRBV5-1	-	TGCGCCAGCAGCAACCAGGCCCAGGGATCCGGGACTGAAGCTTTCTTT	CASSNQAQGSGTEAFF
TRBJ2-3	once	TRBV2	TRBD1	TGTGCCAGCAGTGGGGGACAGGGGAGCACAGATACGCAGTATTTT	CASSGGQGSTDTQYF
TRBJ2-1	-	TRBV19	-	TGTGCCAGTAGTATAGGGCGGAACTACAATGAGCAGTTCTTC	CASSIGRNYNEQFF
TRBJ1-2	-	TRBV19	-	TGTGCCAGTAGACAGAACTATGGCTACACCTTC	CASRQNYGYTF
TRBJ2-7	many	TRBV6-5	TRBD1	TGTGCCAGCAGTAGGGGACAGGAATACGAGCAGTACTTC	CASSRGQEYEQYF
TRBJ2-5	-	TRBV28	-	TGTGCCAGCAGTTTCCAGACTCCCGGGGGCCAAGAGACCCAGTACTTC	CASSFQTPGGQETQYF
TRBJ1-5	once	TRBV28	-	TGTGCCAGCAGTATCCCTGGACAGTTTAACAATCAGCCCCAGCATTTT	CASSIPGQFNNQPQHF
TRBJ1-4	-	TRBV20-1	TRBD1	TGCAGTGCTCCGGACAGGGTAGGGCTGTTTTTT	CSAPDRVGLFF
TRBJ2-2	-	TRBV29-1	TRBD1	TGCAGCGCCGGACGACAGGGAGCAAACACCGGGGAGCTGTTTTTT	CSAGRQGANTGELFF
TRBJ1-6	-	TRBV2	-	TGTGCCAGCAGTACCGGGACTGGTAATTCACCCCTCCACTTT	CASSTGTGNSPLHF
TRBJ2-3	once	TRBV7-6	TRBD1	TGTGCCAGCAGCTTATTGGCCGGACAGGGGGGCACAGATACGCAGTATTTT	CASSLLAGQGGTDTQYF
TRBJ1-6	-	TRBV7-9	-	TGTGCCAGCAGCTTCACGACAGACAATTCACCCCTCCACTTT	CASSFTTDNSPLHF
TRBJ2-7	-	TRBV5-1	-	TGCGCCAGCAGCTTGGATGGACAGCCCCAGGGGGAGCAGTACTTC	CASSLDGQPQGEQYF
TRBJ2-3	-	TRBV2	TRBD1	TGTGCCAGCAGTCGGGACAGGGGGGCAGATACGCAGTATTTT	CASSRDRGADTQYF
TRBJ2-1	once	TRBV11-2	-	TGTGCCAGCAGCTTATTTGTGAGTGGAGGGGGGGACCCTGAGCAGTTCTTC	CASSLFVSGGGDPEQFF
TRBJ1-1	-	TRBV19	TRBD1	TGTGCCAGTAGTCACCTAGGGGGCTCTGAAGCTTTCTTT	CASSHLGGSEAFF
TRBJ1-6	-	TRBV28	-	TGTGCCAGCAGTTTATCCCCCGCCAAGAGCTCCTATAATTCACCCCTCCACTTT	CASSLSPAKSSYNSPLHF
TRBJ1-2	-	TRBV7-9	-	TGTGCCAGCAGCTTAGTCGGACGGAACCCAGGGGGCTACACCTTC	CASSLVGRNPGGYTF
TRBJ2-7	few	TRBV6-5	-	TGTGCCACCACGAGAGACGGGGACGAGCAGTACTTC	CATTRDGDEQYF
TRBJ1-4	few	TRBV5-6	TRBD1	TGTGCCAGCAGCTTACAGGGGACAGGCACACTCGGGGCCTTT	CASSLQGTGTLGAF
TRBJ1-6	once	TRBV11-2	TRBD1	TGTGCCAGCAGCCCCAGGGGGGATAATTCACCCCTCCACTTT	CASSPRGDNSPLHF
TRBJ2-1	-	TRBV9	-	TGTGCCAGCAGCTCCAGGACTTCCGTTGGCGATGAGCAGTTCTTC	CASSSRTSVGDEQFF
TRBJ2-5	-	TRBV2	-	TGTGCCAGCAGTGAAACTAGGAGGGCAGAGACCCAGTACTTC	CASSETRRAETQYF
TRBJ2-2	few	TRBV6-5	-	TGTGCCAGCAGGTCGACTCACACCGGGGAGCTGTTTTTT	CASRSTHTGELFF
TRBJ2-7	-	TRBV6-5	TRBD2	TGTGCCAGCAGTCCAGGGACTAGCGGGGGCTACGAGCAGTACTTC	CASSPGTSGGYEQYF
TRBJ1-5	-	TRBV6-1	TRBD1	TGTGCCAGCAGTGGGTGGACAGGAGGATTTAGCAATCAGCCCCAGCATTTT	CASSGWTGGFSNQPQHF
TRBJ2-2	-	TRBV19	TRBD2	TGTGCCAGTAGTAACGGACTAGCGGGAGATCGGGACACCGGGGAGCTGTTTTTT	CASSNGLAGDRDTGELFF
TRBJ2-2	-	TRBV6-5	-	TGTGCCAGCAGTCAACTCAGGGGGAACACCGGGGAGCTGTTTTTT	CASSQLRGNTGELFF
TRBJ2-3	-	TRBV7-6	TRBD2	TGTGCCAGCAGCTTAGGTCCGTGGGCTAGCGGGAGTAAGTTAGATACGCAGTATTTT	CASSLGPWASGSKLDTQYF
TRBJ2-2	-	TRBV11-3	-	TGTGCCAGCAGCCAGAACACCGGGGAGCTGTTTTTT	CASSQNTGELFF
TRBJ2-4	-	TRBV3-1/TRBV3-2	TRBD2	TGTGCCAGCAGCCAAGAGTCTATAGGGAGGGGTTGGAACAAAAACATTCAGTACTTC	CASSQESIGRGWNKNIQYF
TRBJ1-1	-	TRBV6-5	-	TGTGCCAGCAATTCCCGTGGAGGAGGGGTCCCTGAAGCTTTCTTT	CASNSRGGGVPEAFF
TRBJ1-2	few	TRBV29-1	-	TGCAGCATTTCCTCGGCAGGCACCCGGGGTAACTATGGCTACACCTTC	CSISSAGTRGNYGYTF
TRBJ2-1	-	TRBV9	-	TGTGCCAGCAGCGCGTTGGGTCAGGCGGGAAGCCTGAATGAGCAGTTCTTC	CASSALGQAGSLNEQFF
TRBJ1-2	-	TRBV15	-	TGTGCCACCAGCAGACTACCGTCAACAGGGAACTATGGCTACACCTTC	CATSRLPSTGNYGYTF
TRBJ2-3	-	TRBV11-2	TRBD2	TGTGCCAGCAGCTTAAGGGGGAGAGCGGGGGGCCAAAGAACAGATACGCAGTATTTT	CASSLRGRAGGQRTDTQYF
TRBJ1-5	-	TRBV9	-	TGTGCCAGCGGAGGAAGTTATAGCAATCAGCCCCAGCATTTT	CASGGSYSNQPQHF
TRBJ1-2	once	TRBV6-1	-	TGTGCCAGCAGTGAAGCTCGGGGAGGGGGTTGGTATGGCTACACCTTC	CASSEARGGGWYGYTF
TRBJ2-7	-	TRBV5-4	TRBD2	TGTGCCAGCACCCGGACTAGCGGGAGCGACGAGCAGTACTTC	CASTRTSGSDEQYF
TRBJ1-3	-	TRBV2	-	TGTGCCAGCAGTAGTCTACAGGTTCACTCTGGAAACACCATATATTTT	CASSSLQVHSGNTIYF
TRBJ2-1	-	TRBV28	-	TGTGCCAGCAGTTTTTCAGGACCGGAGGATGAGCAGTTCTTC	CASSFSGPEDEQFF
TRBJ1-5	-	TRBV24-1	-	TGTGCCACCAGCGGAGCTCCTTCAAATCAGCCCCAGCATTTT	CATSGAPSNQPQHF
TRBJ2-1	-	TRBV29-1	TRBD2	TGCAGCGTTGAACCTAGCGGGCGTTTCCTTTTCAATGAGCAGTTCTTC	CSVEPSGRFLFNEQFF